Below, 20 T cell receptor beta chains from the same sample are listed, as sequenced in a study of naive and memory T cell subsets. Both TRBC1 and TRBC2 were covered by a beta constant-region primer of two equimolar oligonucleotides. TCRdb analysed the UMI-ligation and nested PCR reads with MiXCR anew, one entry per CDR3 protein. The profile shows 120,000 to 150,000 distinct CDR3 sequences, approximately 15% of them singletons. Sequenced: naive CD4+ T cells from blood. Receptors originate from a human donor in good health.

This clonotype was recorded a few times. This chain connects TRBV6-5 to TRBJ2-7; possibly TRBD2 for D (5 bases). Trimming took off 6 bases at V and 6 bases at J, with 9 bases between the two ends. The CDR3 extends over 11 amino acids. Germline V lookup: CDR1 MNHEY, CDR2 SVGAGI. CDR3 amino acids: CASSHEGEQYF. The CDR3, as DNA: TGTGCCAGCAGCCACGAGGGCGAGCAGTACTTC.

This clonotype showed up many times. The chain is built from TRBV5-4 and TRBJ2-1; TRBD2 aligns across 11 bases. Looked up from germline, CDR1 is SGHNT and CDR2 is YYREEE (reference sequence). The CDR3 has 15 amino acids. V was pared by 2 bases and J by 3 bases, with 1 base of the junction left unmatched. DNA for the CDR3: TGTGCCAGCAGCTTAGGGACTAGCGGCTACAATGAGCAGTTCTTC. Translated: CASSLGTSGYNEQFF.

The CDR3 nucleotides read TGTGCCAGCAGTACGCGGGGGGGCTCCTACAATGAGCAGTTCTTC. It yields the protein CASSTRGGSYNEQFF. This chain joins TRBV5-4 and TRBJ2-1; 9 bases map to TRBD2. This CDR3 has 15 residues. Germline lookup yields CDR1 SGHNT and CDR2 YYREEE (reference sequence). With 5 bases clipped from V and 0 bases from J, the junction kept 3 bases outside the gene matches.

The table lists this clonotype with a few counts. The rearrangement links TRBV10-3 to TRBJ1-5; no definite D call. V was shortened by 0 bases and J by 0 bases, with 15 bases between the two germline ends. CDR3 length equals 18 residues. Per the germline V gene, CDR1 is ENHRY and CDR2 is SYGVKD. The CDR3 sequence: CAISESIRTAYSNQPQHF. CDR3 sequence (DNA): TGTGCCATCAGTGAGTCGATTAGGACGGCATATAGCAATCAGCCCCAGCATTTT.

For this clonotype: This may arise from a read error, as a much more abundant clone is one base away. CDR3 sequence (DNA): TGCAGTGCTATTCTCCCAGGGGACCCCCACAATGAGCAGTTCTTC. The encoded protein is CSAILPGDPHNEQFF. The gene calls are TRBV20-1 and TRBJ2-1; D perhaps matches TRBD1 (6 bases). This CDR3 is 15 amino acids long. V dropped 4 bases and J dropped 5 bases, with 18 bases sitting between them. The germline gives CDR1 DFQATT, CDR2 SNEGSKA (reference sequence).

This chain uses TRBV20-1 with TRBJ1-5, with D uncertain. There are 12 residues in the CDR3. Germline loops: CDR1 DFQATT, CDR2 SNEGSKA (reference sequence). V shed 5 bases and J shed 6 bases, with 11 bases lying between them. CDR3 sequence reads: CSAEGDCQPQHF. In DNA form, the CDR3 reads TGCAGTGCTGAGGGAGATTGTCAGCCCCAGCATTTT.

This clonotype has only a few counts. V gene TRBV29-1 combines with J gene TRBJ1-1, with D hard to call. V was clipped by 4 bases and J by 0 bases, with 9 bases between them. CDR1 and CDR2 from the germline V gene are SQVTM and ANQGSEA. The CDR3 totals 13 residues. The CDR3 sequence is CSVAPLMNTEAFF. The CDR3 nucleotides read TGCAGCGTTGCGCCGCTCATGAACACTGAAGCTTTCTTT.

This clonotype was seen only a few times. The V call is TRBV7-2, the J call TRBJ2-3; D unclear. The ends were cut back, 0 bases at V and 0 bases at J, with 7 bases in the middle. From germline, CDR1 is SGHTA and CDR2 FQGNSA. This CDR3 contains 15 residues. The CDR3 DNA sequence: TGTGCCAGCAGCTTAGCGCGGTCTAGCACAGATACGCAGTATTTT. Protein: CASSLARSSTDTQYF.

This CDR3 is CASSHLGETQYF. CDR3 nucleotides: TGTGCCAGCAGTCACCTCGGGGAGACCCAGTACTTC. The chain is built from TRBV12-3 or TRBV12-4 and TRBJ2-5; unclear D gene. CDR3 length: 12 residues. Trimming took 5 bases from V and 5 from J, leaving 9 bases between them.

This clonotype appeared a few times. The J gene is TRBJ1-4, the V gene TRBV27; D is possibly TRBD1 (6 bases). Germline values: CDR1 MNHEY, CDR2 SMNVEV (reference sequence). V was pared by 6 bases and J by 0 bases, with 11 bases between. The CDR3 consists of 15 residues. CDR3 sequence (DNA): TGTGCCAGCAGCCTAGGACAGTCAACTAATGAAAAACTGTTTTTT. Its translation: CASSLGQSTNEKLFF.

This clonotype was observed a few times. The genes are TRBV7-3 and TRBJ2-7; D gene unclear. V shed 3 bases and J shed 5 bases, with 5 bases lying between them. There are 11 residues in the CDR3. Germline loops: CDR1 SGHTA, CDR2 FQGTGA. The CDR3, as DNA: TGTGCCAGCAGCTTCTACGACGAGCAGTACTTC. Its translation: CASSFYDEQYF.

This clonotype was detected a few times. The chain is built from TRBV5-4 and TRBJ2-1; TRBD2 matches at 9 bases. Germline V gene data show CDR1 as SGHNT and CDR2 as YYREEE (reference sequence). The junction had 6 bases not matched to a gene; V was cut back by 4 bases and J by 4 bases. The CDR3 consists of 15 residues. CDR3 nucleotide sequence: TGTGCCAGCAGCACCAAGACTAGCGGTTACAATGAGCAGTTCTTC. Translated: CASSTKTSGYNEQFF.

The rearrangement links TRBV7-2 to TRBJ2-5, with 7 bases matching TRBD2. CDR3 length: 12 residues. With 8 bases clipped from V and 4 bases from J, the junction kept 4 bases outside the gene matches. Germline CDR1 and CDR2: SGHTA and FQGNSA. DNA for the CDR3: TGTGCCAGCTCACGCGGGAGAGAGACCCAGTACTTC. Residues: CASSRGRETQYF.

This clonotype has only a few counts. The rearrangement joins TRBV20-1 to TRBJ2-1, with D perhaps given as TRBD1 or TRBD2 (5 bases each). The V end was cut by 5 bases, the J end by 0 bases, with 11 bases between. Looked up from germline, CDR1 is DFQATT and CDR2 is SNEGSKA (reference sequence). The CDR3 has 14 residues. In DNA, the CDR3 is TGCAGTGCTCCCCGGGACCCCTCCTACAATGAGCAGTTCTTC. Translation: CSAPRDPSYNEQFF.

This clonotype was observed a handful of times. The chain joins TRBV20-1 to TRBJ2-3; 9 positions agree with TRBD2. The CDR3 has 14 residues. In germline, CDR1 is DFQATT, CDR2 SNEGSKA (reference sequence). Losses at the gene ends were 4 bases for V and 5 bases for J; bases not matched to a gene: 7. CDR3 amino acids: CSAMLAGRRDTQYF. CDR3 sequence (DNA): TGCAGTGCTATGCTAGCGGGGAGGAGAGATACGCAGTATTTT.

The chain employs TRBV3-1 and TRBJ2-1; 9 bases are shared with TRBD2. CDR1 and CDR2 from the germline V gene are LGHDT and YNNKEL (reference sequence). Trimming took 3 bases from V and 4 from J; bases not matched to a gene: 4. The CDR3 sequence is 15 residues long. CDR3 region: CASSHATSGYNEQFF. As DNA, the CDR3 is TGTGCCAGCAGCCATGCGACTAGCGGATACAATGAGCAGTTCTTC.

This clonotype was counted a few times. This chain joins TRBV29-1 and TRBJ1-1, with TRBD1 matching over 9 bases. The germline gives CDR1 SQVTM, CDR2 ANQGSEA. CDR3 length equals 14 residues. The junction had 4 bases not matched to a gene; V was cut back by 3 bases and J by 2 bases. For the CDR3, the DNA is TGCAGCGTTGAGAGGGGACAGGGAAACACTGAAGCTTTCTTT. Its translation: CSVERGQGNTEAFF.

The chain combines TRBV29-1 with TRBJ2-5; TRBD1 matches at 9 bases. The V gene end was trimmed by 1 base and the J gene end by 5 bases; junction bases not matched to a gene: 5. CDR3 length: 14 residues. The germline CDR1 and CDR2 sequences are SQVTM and ANQGSEA. CDR3 protein: CSVEGQGVPETQYF. Here the CDR3 DNA reads TGCAGCGTTGAAGGACAGGGGGTTCCGGAGACCCAGTACTTC.

The V call is TRBV12-3 or TRBV12-4, the J call TRBJ2-1; the D is unclear. The CDR3 is made up of 11 amino acids. Trimming took 7 bases from V and 4 from J, leaving 5 bases between them. Written as DNA, the CDR3 is TGTGCCAGCACCCTGTACAATGAGCAGTTCTTC. This translates into CASTLYNEQFF.

The genes are TRBV27 and TRBJ2-1, with D maybe TRBD2 (6 bases). V was clipped by 1 base and J by 1 base, with 11 bases between them. This CDR3 is built from 16 residues. Germline lookup yields CDR1 MNHEY and CDR2 SMNVEV (reference sequence). In DNA form, the CDR3 reads TGTGCCAGCAGTTTATTCGCGGGGTATTCCTACAATGAGCAGTTCTTC. This encodes CASSLFAGYSYNEQFF.